The 10 T cell receptor beta chains below all came from one sample that was sequenced in a study of early T cells in non-severe SARS-CoV-2 infection. In TCRdb, the 5' RACE reads were re-called with MiXCR into one record per CDR3 protein. This sample carries about 70,000 distinct CDR3 sequences, roughly 4.9% of them seen once, and the ten largest clones take roughly 3.6%. The sample consisted of whole blood, taken at baseline. The receptor source for this set is an adult who was a healthcare worker with PCR-confirmed SARS-CoV-2 infection or an uninfected control (not recorded which). The donor label of this sample is uncertain.

This clonotype was seen ten or more times. The chain is built from TRBV6-2 or TRBV6-3 and TRBJ2-3; D may be TRBD2 (6 bases). Germline CDR1 and CDR2: MNHEY and SVGEGT. Trimming removed 2 bases from V and 0 bases from J, with 6 bases in between. This CDR3 contains 14 residues. Written as DNA, the CDR3 is TGTGCCAGCAGTTACGGGGGGAGCACAGATACGCAGTATTTT. As protein: CASSYGGSTDTQYF.

V gene TRBV7-2 combines with J gene TRBJ2-7, with unresolved D. Germline values: CDR1 SGHTA, CDR2 FQGNSA. V dropped 5 bases and J dropped 4 bases, with 9 bases sitting between them. The CDR3 has 12 amino acids. The CDR3 coding sequence is TGTGCCAGCAGCCCTCCCCGATACGAGCAGTACTTC. Residues: CASSPPRYEQYF. Drawing the rest from reference TRBV7-2 and TRBJ2-7, the complete variable domain is GAGVSQSPSNKVTEKGKDVELRCDPISGHTALYWYRQSLGQGLEFLIYFQGNSAPDKSGLPSDRFSAERTGGSVSTLTIQRTQQEDSAVYLCASSPPRYEQYFGPGTRLTVT.

Ten or more counts support this clonotype. The genes are TRBV12-3 or TRBV12-4 and TRBJ2-1; tentatively, D is TRBD2 (6 bases). CDR3 length: 12 amino acids. The germline V and J ends were trimmed by 6 bases and 7 bases, with 10 bases remaining between them. The CDR3 spells CASRAGMNEQFF. The DNA of the CDR3 is TGTGCCAGCAGGGCGGGGATGAATGAGCAGTTCTTC.

V and J are TRBV11-3 and TRBJ2-7; 8 bases align to TRBD1. This CDR3 is 14 amino acids long. V shed 5 bases, J shed 4 bases, and the junction held 7 bases outside the gene matches. CDR1 and CDR2 from the germline V gene are SGHNT and YENEEA. CDR3 DNA sequence: TGTGCCAGCAGCCGACAGGGGTCTTCGTACGAGCAGTACTTC. This codes for CASSRQGSSYEQYF.

This clonotype showed up just a few times. The chain recombines TRBV5-1 with TRBJ2-1; D is perhaps TRBD1 or TRBD2 (5 bases each). V was pared by 2 bases and J by 9 bases, with 9 bases between. Germline assignment: CDR1 SGHRS and CDR2 YFSETQ. This CDR3 has 12 residues. The CDR3 DNA follows: TGCGCCAGCAGCTTCTCTGGGACTGAGCAGTTCTTC. Amino acid sequence: CASSFSGTEQFF.

This clonotype was recorded a few times. The rearrangement uses TRBV11-2 and TRBJ1-4; a possible D gene is TRBD1 (5 bases). Germline values: CDR1 SGHAT, CDR2 FQNNGV. Trimming stripped 2 bases from V and 7 bases from J, with 8 bases between. The CDR3 length is 13 residues. The CDR3 here is CASSLQGSEKLFF. The CDR3 coding sequence is TGTGCCAGCAGCTTACAGGGAAGTGAAAAACTGTTTTTT.

This clonotype was counted only a few times. The chain couples TRBV10-3 to TRBJ1-1, with D unresolved. This CDR3 has 15 amino acids. Germline V gene sequence: CDR1 ENHRY, CDR2 SYGVKD. The germline V and J ends were trimmed by 0 bases and 0 bases, with 8 bases remaining between them. CDR3: CAISESTNMNTEAFF. The CDR3 coding sequence is TGTGCCATCAGTGAGTCGACGAACATGAACACTGAAGCTTTCTTT.

This chain links TRBV9 with TRBJ2-2; 7 bases fit TRBD1. J was trimmed by 5 bases and V by 2 bases; bases with no gene match: 6. Per germline, CDR1 SGDLS and CDR2 YYNGEE. This CDR3 has 15 residues. CDR3 amino acids: CASSVGQISTGELFF. DNA of the CDR3: TGTGCCAGCAGCGTGGGACAGATATCTACCGGGGAGCTGTTTTTT.

V and J are TRBV4-1 and TRBJ1-2; 7 bases are a match to TRBD1. Germline V gives CDR1 MGHRA, CDR2 YSYEKL. Unmatched junction bases numbered 9, after V lost 1 base and J lost 7 bases. This CDR3 comprises 15 residues. The CDR3 region is CASSQGQGPLGGYTF. The DNA of the CDR3 is TGCGCCAGCAGCCAAGGACAGGGCCCCCTCGGTGGCTACACCTTC.

This clonotype was detected ten times or more. The chain is built from TRBV12-3 or TRBV12-4 and TRBJ2-5, with D uncertain. Trimming removed 5 bases at V and 3 bases at J, with 10 bases between. The CDR3 has 13 amino acids. This CDR3 is CASSVGFEETQYF. In DNA, the CDR3 is TGTGCCAGCAGTGTGGGGTTCGAAGAGACCCAGTACTTC.